This T cell receptor (beta chain) was found in a study of blood T cells in healthy people across ages. About this clonotype: The antigen remains unidentified.

PCR was performed a second time for roughly 7 to 12 cycles using a sample-barcoded 5' primer and a J-beta primer mix. From the 5' RACE reads, TCRdb called clonotypes with MiXCR, one entry per CDR3 protein. Among 1.2 million to 1.5 million distinct CDR3 sequences listed, 35% to 45% were seen once. Study-wide points: Compared with aged donors, long-lived donors showed fewer expanded clones, suggesting selection.

Looked up from germline, CDR1 is MNHNS and CDR2 is SASEGT. There are 14 residues in the CDR3. The chain combines TRBV6-1 with TRBJ2-4; D is uncertain. The better agreement between TRBJ2-7 and the DNA end casts doubt on the J call. This sequence was found in a woman aged 18 to 35 in good health. The sample taken for sequencing was blood. The CDR3 sequence is CASSPPLTGYEQYF. In DNA form, the CDR3 reads TGTGCCAGCAGCCCCCCTTTAACTGGCTACGAGCAGTACTTC.